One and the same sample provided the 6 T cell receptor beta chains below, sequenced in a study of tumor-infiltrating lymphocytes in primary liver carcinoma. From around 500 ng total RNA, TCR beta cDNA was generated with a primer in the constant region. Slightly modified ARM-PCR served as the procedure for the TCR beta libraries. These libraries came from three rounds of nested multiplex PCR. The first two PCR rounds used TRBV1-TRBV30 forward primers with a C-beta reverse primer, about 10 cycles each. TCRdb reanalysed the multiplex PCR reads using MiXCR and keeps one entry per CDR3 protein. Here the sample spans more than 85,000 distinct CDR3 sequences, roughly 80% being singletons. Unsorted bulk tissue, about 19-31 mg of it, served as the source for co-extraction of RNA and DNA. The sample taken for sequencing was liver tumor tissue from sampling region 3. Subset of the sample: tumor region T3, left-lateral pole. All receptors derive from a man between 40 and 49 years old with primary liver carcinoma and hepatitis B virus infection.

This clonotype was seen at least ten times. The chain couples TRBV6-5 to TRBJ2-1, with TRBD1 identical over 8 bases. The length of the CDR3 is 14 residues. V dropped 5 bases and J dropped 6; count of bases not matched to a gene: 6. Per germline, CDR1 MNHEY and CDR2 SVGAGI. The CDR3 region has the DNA TGTGCCAGCAGTGAGGACAGGGTGGTCAATGAGCAGTTCTTC. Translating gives CASSEDRVVNEQFF.

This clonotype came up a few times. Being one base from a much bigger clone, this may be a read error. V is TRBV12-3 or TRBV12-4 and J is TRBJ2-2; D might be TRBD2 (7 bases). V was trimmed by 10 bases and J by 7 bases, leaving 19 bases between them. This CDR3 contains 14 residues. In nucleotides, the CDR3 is TGTGCCAACAATGATCGGGGGGCAAGCGGGGAGCTGTTTTTT. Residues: CANNDRGASGELFF.

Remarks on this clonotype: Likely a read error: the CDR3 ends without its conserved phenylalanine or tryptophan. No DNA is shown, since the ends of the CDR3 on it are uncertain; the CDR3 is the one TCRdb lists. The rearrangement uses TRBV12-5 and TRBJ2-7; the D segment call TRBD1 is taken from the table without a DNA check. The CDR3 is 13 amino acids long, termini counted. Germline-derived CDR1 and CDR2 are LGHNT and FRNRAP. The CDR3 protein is CASEGTDSYEHYS.

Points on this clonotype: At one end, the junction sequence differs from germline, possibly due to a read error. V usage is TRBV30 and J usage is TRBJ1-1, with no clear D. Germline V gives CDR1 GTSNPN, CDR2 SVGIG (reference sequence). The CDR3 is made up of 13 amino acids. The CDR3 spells CAWNLFEAIEAFF. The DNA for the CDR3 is TGTGCCTGGAACCTCTTCGAGGCGATTGAAGCGTTCTTT.

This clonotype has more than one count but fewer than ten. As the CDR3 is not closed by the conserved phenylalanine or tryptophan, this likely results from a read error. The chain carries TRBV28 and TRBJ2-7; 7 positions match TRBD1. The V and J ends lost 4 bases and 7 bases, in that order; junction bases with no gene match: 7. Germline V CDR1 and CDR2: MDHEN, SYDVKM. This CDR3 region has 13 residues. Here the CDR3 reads CASSSTQGWEQYL. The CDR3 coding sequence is TGTGCCAGCAGTTCAACACAGGGGTGGGAGCAGTACTTA.

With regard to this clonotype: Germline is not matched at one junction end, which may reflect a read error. DNA for the CDR3: TGTGCCAACAGCTCAAGGGTCAGCAACAATGAGCAGTTCTTC. Translating it yields CANSSRVSNNEQFF. V and J are TRBV11-3 and TRBJ2-1, with no clear D. Germline values: CDR1 SGHNT, CDR2 YENEEA. The CDR3 is 14 amino acids.